The 20 T cell receptor beta chains in this list originate from one sample, sequenced in a study of blood T cell repertoires in COVID-19. Measured with immunoSEQ multiplex PCR; TCRdb has only the in-frame clones, and not every one. The sample contains fewer than 400,000 clones, 83% of which appear only once. Sequenced sample: peripheral blood. These receptors all come from a man aged 30 to 45 with active or convalescent COVID-19.

The count of this clone is one. The gene calls are TRBV13 and TRBJ1-3, with TRBD1 matching over 8 bases. Germline lookup yields CDR1 PRHDT and CDR2 FYEKMQ (reference sequence). The CDR3 length is 16 residues. V was clipped by 5 bases and J by 0 bases; unmatched bases: 6. The CDR3 loop reads CASSGRRGPSGNTIYF. CDR3 nucleotides: TGTGCCAGCAGCGGACGCAGGGGGCCCTCTGGAAACACCATATATTTT.

The chain carries TRBV3-1 (or the pseudogene TRBV3-2) and TRBJ2-5; TRBD1 is a possible D gene (6 bases). This CDR3 has 14 residues. Germline values: CDR1 LGHDT, CDR2 YNNKEL (reference sequence). The V and J ends lost 1 base and 3 bases respectively, with 9 bases between them. In DNA form, the CDR3 reads TGTGCCAGCAGCCAAGTTGGACAGAAAGAGACCCAGTACTTC. Encoded protein: CASSQVGQKETQYF.

The V gene is TRBV11-3, the J gene TRBJ2-2; TRBD2 matches 9 bases. The CDR3 totals 17 residues. CDR1 and CDR2 from the germline V gene are SGHNT and YENEEA. V shed 2 bases, J shed 1 base, and the junction held 5 bases outside the gene matches. This CDR3 is CASSLSIAGENTGELFF. The CDR3 DNA reads TGTGCCAGCAGCTTAAGTATAGCGGGGGAGAACACCGGGGAGCTGTTTTTT. The whole variable domain, filled in from reference TRBV11-3 and TRBJ2-2, reads EAGVVQSPRYKIIEKKQPVAFWCNPISGHNTLYWYLQNLGQGPELLIRYENEEAVDDSQLPKDRFSAERLKGVDSTLKIQPAELGDSAVYLCASSLSIAGENTGELFFGEGSRLTVL.

The genes are TRBV4-1 and TRBJ1-2; 7 nucleotides line up with TRBD1. The CDR3 loop spans 14 amino acids. The germline CDR1 and CDR2 sequences are MGHRA and YSYEKL. V was clipped by 0 bases and J by 8 bases; unmatched bases: 6. CDR3 in amino acids: CASSQEGRGIGYTF. The CDR3 DNA reads TGCGCCAGCAGCCAAGAAGGCAGGGGGATAGGCTACACCTTC.

The rearrangement joins TRBV19 to TRBJ1-4, with 9 bases matching TRBD1. The junction had 9 bases not matched to a gene; V was cut back by 9 bases and J by 7 bases. The CDR3 is 14 residues long. CDR1 and CDR2 (germline): LNHDA, SQIVND (reference sequence). CDR3: CASTQGQGFEKLFF. In DNA, the CDR3 is TGTGCCAGCACTCAGGGACAGGGCTTTGAAAAACTGTTTTTT.

The chain carries TRBV21-1 and TRBJ2-7; the D segment call TRBD1 is taken from the table without a DNA check. TRBV21-1 is marked as a pseudogene. This CDR3 spans 13 amino acids. The CDR3: CASSLRDINEQYF. CDR3 DNA sequence: TGTGCCAGCAGCCTTCGGGACATTAACGAGCAGTACTTC.

This chain's CDR3 is CATHIGGGGNTIYF. DNA of the CDR3: TGTGCCACCCACATAGGGGGGGGAGGAAACACCATATATTTT. V gene TRBV19 combines with J gene TRBJ1-3; TRBD1 might be the D (6 bases). The CDR3 totals 14 residues. Deletions cut 10 bases from V and 4 bases from J, with 17 bases between. The germline V gene encodes CDR1 LNHDA and CDR2 SQIVND (reference sequence).

This chain links TRBV19 with TRBJ1-2; D perhaps matches TRBD1 (6 bases). Trimming cost V 7 bases and J 2 bases, with 14 bases left between them. Germline V gives CDR1 LNHDA, CDR2 SQIVND (reference sequence). The length of the CDR3 is 14 residues. CDR3 sequence (DNA): TGTGCCAGTACAACGGCAGGGGAGAACTATGGCTACACCTTC. It translates to CASTTAGENYGYTF.

This chain connects TRBV7-3 to TRBJ2-7; possible D gene TRBD1, 5 bases. The V gene lost 1 base and the J gene lost 0 bases, with 13 bases spanning the gap. The germline V gene has CDR1 SGHTA and CDR2 FQGTGA. The CDR3 loop spans 16 amino acids. This CDR3 reads CASSLSGGDSSYEQYF. The CDR3 DNA reads TGTGCCAGCAGCTTAAGTGGTGGTGACAGCTCCTACGAGCAGTACTTC.

The rearrangement links TRBV18 to TRBJ1-5; D ambiguous. This CDR3 is 15 amino acids long. Germline CDR1 is KGHSH and CDR2 is LQKENI. V was pared by 1 base and J by 0 bases, with 7 bases between. CDR3: CASSPLAVSNQPQHF. CDR3 DNA sequence: TGTGCCAGCTCACCACTGGCTGTTAGCAATCAGCCCCAGCATTTT.

The chain recombines TRBV6-2 or TRBV6-3 with TRBJ2-5; TRBD2 matches 9 bases. J gave up 8 bases and V 4 bases, and 14 bases lay outside the gene matches. Per the germline V gene, CDR1 is MNHEY and CDR2 is SVGEGT. This CDR3 has 16 amino acids. CDR3 sequence (DNA): TGTGCCAGCAGTTGGGGAAGCGGGGGGCCCCTCGGAACCCAGTACTTC. This translates into CASSWGSGGPLGTQYF.

V and J are TRBV4-3 and TRBJ1-1, with D unresolved. Trimming took 1 base from V and 0 from J, leaving 9 bases between them. Germline CDR1 and CDR2: LGHNA and YSLEER. This CDR3 contains 15 residues. CDR3 sequence reads: CASSQGAGMNTEAFF. CDR3 in DNA: TGCGCCAGCAGCCAAGGGGCAGGAATGAACACTGAAGCTTTCTTT.

The chain couples TRBV6-5 to TRBJ1-4; unclear D gene. Germline V CDR1 and CDR2: MNHEY, SVGAGI. This CDR3 comprises 13 residues. The ends were cut back, 6 bases at V and 3 bases at J, with 8 bases in the middle. The CDR3 DNA reads as TGTGCCAGCAGCAAGCCTTCTAATGAAAAACTGTTTTTT. As protein: CASSKPSNEKLFF.

V usage is TRBV11-3 and J usage is TRBJ1-3; D uncertain. Trimming pared 8 bases from V and 8 bases from J, leaving 13 bases between. Germline V lookup: CDR1 SGHNT, CDR2 YENEEA. The CDR3 is 12 residues long. CDR3 amino acids: CASRWGADTIYF. CDR3 sequence (DNA): TGTGCCAGCCGGTGGGGAGCAGACACCATATATTTT.

CDR3 sequence reads: CASSYSTGTGYTF. In nucleotides, the CDR3 is TGTGCCAGCAGTTACTCGACAGGGACTGGCTACACCTTC. The chain has TRBV6-2 or TRBV6-3 and TRBJ1-2; the match to TRBD1 covers 7 bases. Trimming took 0 bases from V and 7 from J; bases not matched to a gene: 2. Germline V gene lookup returns CDR1 MNHEY and CDR2 SVGEGT. The CDR3 has 13 amino acids.

This clone showed up just once. The rearrangement uses TRBV11-3 and TRBJ2-3; perhaps TRBD2 as D (5 bases). Germline loops: CDR1 SGHNT, CDR2 YENEEA. V lost 2 bases, J lost 4 bases, and 7 bases lay in between. The CDR3 consists of 13 residues. CDR3 sequence: CASSLMGADTQYF. The CDR3 region has the DNA TGTGCCAGCAGCTTAATGGGAGCAGATACGCAGTATTTT. The whole variable domain, filled in from reference TRBV11-3 and TRBJ2-3, reads EAGVVQSPRYKIIEKKQPVAFWCNPISGHNTLYWYLQNLGQGPELLIRYENEEAVDDSQLPKDRFSAERLKGVDSTLKIQPAELGDSAVYLCASSLMGADTQYFGPGTRLTVL.

CDR3 nucleotide sequence: TGTGCCAGCAGCTTAACCCCAGTGAACACTGAAGCTTTCTTT. Its translation is CASSLTPVNTEAFF. The chain employs TRBV7-3 and TRBJ1-1, with D hard to call. The CDR3 consists of 14 residues. Trimming took off 0 bases at V and 0 bases at J, with 5 bases between the two ends. Germline CDR1 SGHTA, CDR2 FQGTGA.

This clone was observed a few times. Here the CDR3 reads CASSLSYQGGDTQYF. As DNA, the CDR3 is TGTGCCAGCAGCTTATCGTACCAGGGCGGAGATACGCAGTATTTT. The chain couples TRBV11-2 to TRBJ2-3; tentatively, D is TRBD1 (5 bases). CDR1 is SGHAT, CDR2 FQNNGV, per germline. The CDR3 contains 15 residues. V was shortened by 2 bases and J by 5 bases, with 14 bases between the two germline ends.

The rearrangement uses TRBV5-4 and TRBJ2-6; D remains ambiguous. The CDR3 consists of 15 residues. Germline CDR1 reads SGHNT; CDR2 reads YYREEE (reference sequence). With 3 bases removed from V and 2 bases from J, the gap between germline ends came to 9 bases. In nucleotides, the CDR3 is TGTGCCAGCAGCTGGGCGAATGCTGGGGCCAACGTCCTGACTTTC. It translates to CASSWANAGANVLTF. The entire variable domain, with the rest obtained from reference TRBV5-4 and TRBJ2-6, is as follows: ETGVTQSPTHLIKTRGQQVTLRCSSQSGHNTVSWYQQALGQGPQFIFQYYREEENGRGNFPPRFSGLQFPNYSSELNVNALELDDSALYLCASSWANAGANVLTFGAGSRLTVL.

The chain carries TRBV19 and TRBJ2-3; 9 bases are shared with TRBD2. There are 15 residues in the CDR3. The J segment lost 2 bases and the V segment lost 1 base, leaving 1 base of the junction unmatched. The germline V gene has CDR1 LNHDA and CDR2 SQIVND (reference sequence). CDR3 region: CASSIGLADTDTQYF. Written as DNA, the CDR3 is TGTGCCAGTAGTATAGGACTAGCGGACACAGATACGCAGTATTTT. The variable domain in full, completed from reference TRBV19 and TRBJ2-3, reads DGGITQSPKYLFRKEGQNVTLSCEQNLNHDAMYWYRQDPGQGLRLIYYSQIVNDFQKGDIAEGYSVSREKKESFPLTVTSAQKNPTAFYLCASSIGLADTDTQYFGPGTRLTVL.